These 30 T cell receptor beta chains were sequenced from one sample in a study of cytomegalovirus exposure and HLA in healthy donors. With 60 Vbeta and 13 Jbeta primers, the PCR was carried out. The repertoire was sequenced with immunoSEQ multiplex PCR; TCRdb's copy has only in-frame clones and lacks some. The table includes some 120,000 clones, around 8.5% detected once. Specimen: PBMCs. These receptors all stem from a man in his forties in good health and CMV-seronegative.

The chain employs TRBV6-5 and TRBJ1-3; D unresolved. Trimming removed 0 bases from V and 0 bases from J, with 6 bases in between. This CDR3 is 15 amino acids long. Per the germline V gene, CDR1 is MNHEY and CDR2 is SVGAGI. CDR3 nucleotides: TGTGCCAGCAGTTACTCTCCAGGCTCTGGAAACACCATATATTTT. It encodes CASSYSPGSGNTIYF.

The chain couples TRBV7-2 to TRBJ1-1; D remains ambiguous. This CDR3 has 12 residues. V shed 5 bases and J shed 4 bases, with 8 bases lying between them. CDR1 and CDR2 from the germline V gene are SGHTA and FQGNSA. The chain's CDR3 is CASSIRVTEAFF. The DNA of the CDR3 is TGTGCCAGCAGCATCCGTGTCACTGAAGCTTTCTTT. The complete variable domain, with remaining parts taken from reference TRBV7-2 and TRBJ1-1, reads GAGVSQSPSNKVTEKGKDVELRCDPISGHTALYWYRQSLGQGLEFLIYFQGNSAPDKSGLPSDRFSAERTGGSVSTLTIQRTQQEDSAVYLCASSIRVTEAFFGQGTRLTVV.

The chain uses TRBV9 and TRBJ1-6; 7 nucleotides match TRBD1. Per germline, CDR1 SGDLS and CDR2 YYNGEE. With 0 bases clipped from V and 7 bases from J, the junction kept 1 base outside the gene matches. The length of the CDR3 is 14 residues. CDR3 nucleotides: TGTGCCAGCAGCGTAGGACAGGGAAATTCACCCCTCCACTTT. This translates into CASSVGQGNSPLHF.

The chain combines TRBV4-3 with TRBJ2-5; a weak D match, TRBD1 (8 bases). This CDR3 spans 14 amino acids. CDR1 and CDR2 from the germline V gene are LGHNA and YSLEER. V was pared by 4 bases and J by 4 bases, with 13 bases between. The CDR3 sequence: CASSLQGGRETQYF. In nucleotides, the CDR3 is TGCGCCAGCAGCCTACAGGGGGGGCGAGAGACCCAGTACTTC.

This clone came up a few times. The chain's CDR3 is CASSGQGGYTF. In DNA form, the CDR3 reads TGTGCCAGCAGTGGACAGGGTGGCTACACCTTC. The genes are TRBV6-1 and TRBJ1-2; 7 nucleotides align to TRBD1. Germline V CDR1 and CDR2: MNHNS, SASEGT. CDR3 length equals 11 residues. V was pared by 4 bases and J by 7 bases, with 0 bases of the junction left unmatched.

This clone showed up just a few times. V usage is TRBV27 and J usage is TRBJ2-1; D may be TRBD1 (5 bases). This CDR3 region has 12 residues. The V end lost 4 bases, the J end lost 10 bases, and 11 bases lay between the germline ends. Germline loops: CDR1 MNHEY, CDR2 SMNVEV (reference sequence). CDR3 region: CASSSGPGEQFF. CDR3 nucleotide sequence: TGTGCCAGCAGTTCCGGGCCAGGGGAGCAGTTCTTC.

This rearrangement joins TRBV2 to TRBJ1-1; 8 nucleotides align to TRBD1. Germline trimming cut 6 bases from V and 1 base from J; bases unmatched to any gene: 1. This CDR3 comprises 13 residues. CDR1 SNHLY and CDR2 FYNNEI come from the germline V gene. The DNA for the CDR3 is TGTGCCAGCAGGGGACAGGCGAACACTGAAGCTTTCTTT. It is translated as CASRGQANTEAFF. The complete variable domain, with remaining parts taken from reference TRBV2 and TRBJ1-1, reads EPEVTQTPSHQVTQMGQEVILRCVPISNHLYFYWYRQILGQKVEFLVSFYNNEISEKSEIFDDQFSVERPDGSNFTLKIRSTKLEDSAMYFCASRGQANTEAFFGQGTRLTVV.

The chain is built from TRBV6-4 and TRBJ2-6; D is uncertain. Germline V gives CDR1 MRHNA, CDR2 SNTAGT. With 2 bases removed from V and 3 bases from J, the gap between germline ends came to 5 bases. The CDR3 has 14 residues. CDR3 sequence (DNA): TGTGCCAGCAGTGACAAATATGGGGCCAACGTCCTGACTTTC. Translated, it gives CASSDKYGANVLTF.

The CDR3 is CASSPGQGLEEQYF. The CDR3, as DNA: TGCGCCAGCAGCCCCGGACAGGGGTTGGAGGAGCAGTACTTC. The chain is built from TRBV5-1 and TRBJ2-7; 9 nucleotides line up with TRBD1. Germline V gene sequence: CDR1 SGHRS, CDR2 YFSETQ. This CDR3 contains 14 residues. J gave up 7 bases and V 4 bases, and 9 bases lay outside the gene matches. Looking up the rest from reference TRBV5-1 and TRBJ2-7 gives the full variable domain: KAGVTQTPRYLIKTRGQQVTLSCSPISGHRSVSWYQQTPGQGLQFLFEYFSETQRNKGNFPGRFSGRQFSNSRSEMNVSTLELGDSALYLCASSPGQGLEEQYFGPGTRLTVT.

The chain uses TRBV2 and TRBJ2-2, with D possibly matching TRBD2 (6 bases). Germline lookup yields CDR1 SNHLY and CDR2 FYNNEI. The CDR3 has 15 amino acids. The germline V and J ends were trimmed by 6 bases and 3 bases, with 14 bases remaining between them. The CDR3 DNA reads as TGTGCCAGCAGGACCGGGACTTATGACACCGGGGAGCTGTTTTTT. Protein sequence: CASRTGTYDTGELFF.

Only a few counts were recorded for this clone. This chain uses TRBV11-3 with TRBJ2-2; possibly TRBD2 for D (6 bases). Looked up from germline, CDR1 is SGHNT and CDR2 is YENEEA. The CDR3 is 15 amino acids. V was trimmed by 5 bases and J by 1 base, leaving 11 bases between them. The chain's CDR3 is CASSHRGLNTGELFF. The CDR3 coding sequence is TGTGCCAGCAGCCATAGGGGACTGAACACCGGGGAGCTGTTTTTT.

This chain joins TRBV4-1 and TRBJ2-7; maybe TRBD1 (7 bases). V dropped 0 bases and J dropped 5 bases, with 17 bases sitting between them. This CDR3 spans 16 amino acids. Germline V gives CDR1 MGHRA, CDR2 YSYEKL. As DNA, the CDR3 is TGCGCCAGCAGCCAAGACGTTCGACAGGGAGGCGACGAGCAGTACTTC. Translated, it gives CASSQDVRQGGDEQYF.

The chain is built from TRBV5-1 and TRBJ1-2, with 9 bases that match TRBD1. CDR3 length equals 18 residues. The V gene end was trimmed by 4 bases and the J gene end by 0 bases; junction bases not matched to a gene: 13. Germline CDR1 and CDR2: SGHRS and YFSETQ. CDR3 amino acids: CASSPNPGQGQPNYGYTF. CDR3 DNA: TGCGCCAGCAGCCCCAACCCGGGACAGGGACAACCTAACTATGGCTACACCTTC.

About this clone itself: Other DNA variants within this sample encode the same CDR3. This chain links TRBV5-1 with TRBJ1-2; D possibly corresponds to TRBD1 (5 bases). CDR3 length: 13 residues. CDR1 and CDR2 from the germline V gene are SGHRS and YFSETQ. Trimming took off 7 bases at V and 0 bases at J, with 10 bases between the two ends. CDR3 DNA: TGCGCCAGCGGGACGGGAGCTAACTATGGCTACACCTTC. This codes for CASGTGANYGYTF.

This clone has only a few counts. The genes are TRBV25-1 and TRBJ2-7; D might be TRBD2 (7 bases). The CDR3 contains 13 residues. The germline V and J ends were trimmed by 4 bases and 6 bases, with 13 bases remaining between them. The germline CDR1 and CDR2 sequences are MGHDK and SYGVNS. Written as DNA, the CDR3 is TGTGCCAGCAGTGGAACAGGGAGGGCCGAGCAGTACTTC. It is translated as CASSGTGRAEQYF.

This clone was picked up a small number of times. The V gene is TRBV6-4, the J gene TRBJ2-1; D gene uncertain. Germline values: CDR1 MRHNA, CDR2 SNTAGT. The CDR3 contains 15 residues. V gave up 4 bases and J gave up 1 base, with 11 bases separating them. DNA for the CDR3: TGTGCCAGCAGTGCTGAAGCGTCTTCCTACAATGAGCAGTTCTTC. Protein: CASSAEASSYNEQFF.

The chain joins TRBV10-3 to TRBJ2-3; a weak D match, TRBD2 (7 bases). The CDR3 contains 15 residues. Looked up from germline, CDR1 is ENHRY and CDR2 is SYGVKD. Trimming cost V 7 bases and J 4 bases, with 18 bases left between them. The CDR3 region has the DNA TGTGCCATCATGGGGGGGCCCCCATCAGCAGATACGCAGTATTTT. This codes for CAIMGGPPSADTQYF.

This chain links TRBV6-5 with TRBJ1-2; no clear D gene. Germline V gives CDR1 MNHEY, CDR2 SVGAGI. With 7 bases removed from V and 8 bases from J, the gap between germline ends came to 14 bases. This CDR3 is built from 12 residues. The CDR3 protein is CASTRGLQGYTF. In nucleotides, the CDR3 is TGTGCCAGCACCAGAGGGCTTCAAGGCTACACCTTC.

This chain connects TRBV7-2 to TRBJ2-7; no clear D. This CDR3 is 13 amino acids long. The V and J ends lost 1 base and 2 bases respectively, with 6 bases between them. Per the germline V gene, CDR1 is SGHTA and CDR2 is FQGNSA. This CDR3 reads CASSLVQAYEQYF. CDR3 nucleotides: TGTGCCAGCAGCTTAGTCCAGGCCTACGAGCAGTACTTC. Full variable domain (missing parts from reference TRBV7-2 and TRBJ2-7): GAGVSQSPSNKVTEKGKDVELRCDPISGHTALYWYRQSLGQGLEFLIYFQGNSAPDKSGLPSDRFSAERTGGSVSTLTIQRTQQEDSAVYLCASSLVQAYEQYFGPGTRLTVT.

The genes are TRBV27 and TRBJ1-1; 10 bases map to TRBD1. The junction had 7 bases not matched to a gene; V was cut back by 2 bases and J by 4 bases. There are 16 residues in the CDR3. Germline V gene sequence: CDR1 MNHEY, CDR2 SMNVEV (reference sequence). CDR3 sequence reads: CASSLDPDRGPTEAFF. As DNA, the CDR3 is TGTGCCAGCAGTTTAGACCCAGACAGGGGGCCCACTGAAGCTTTCTTT.

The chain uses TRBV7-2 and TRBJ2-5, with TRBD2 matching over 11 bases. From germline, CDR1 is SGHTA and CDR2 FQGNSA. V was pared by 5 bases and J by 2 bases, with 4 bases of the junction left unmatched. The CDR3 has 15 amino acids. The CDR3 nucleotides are TGTGCCAGCAGCCGACTAGCGGGGACTCAAGAGACCCAGTACTTC. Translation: CASSRLAGTQETQYF.

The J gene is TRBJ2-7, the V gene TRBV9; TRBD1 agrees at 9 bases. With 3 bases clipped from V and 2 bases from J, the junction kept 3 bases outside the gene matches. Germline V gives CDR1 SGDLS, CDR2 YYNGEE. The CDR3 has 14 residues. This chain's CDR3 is CASSATGGAYEQYF. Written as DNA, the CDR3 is TGTGCCAGCAGCGCCACAGGGGGCGCCTACGAGCAGTACTTC.

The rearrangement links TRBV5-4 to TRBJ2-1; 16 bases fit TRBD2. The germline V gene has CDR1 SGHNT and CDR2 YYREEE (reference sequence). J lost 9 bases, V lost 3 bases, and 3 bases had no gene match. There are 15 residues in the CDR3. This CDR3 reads CASSSGLAGGLEQFF. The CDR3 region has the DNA TGTGCCAGCAGCTCGGGACTAGCGGGGGGGCTTGAGCAGTTCTTC.

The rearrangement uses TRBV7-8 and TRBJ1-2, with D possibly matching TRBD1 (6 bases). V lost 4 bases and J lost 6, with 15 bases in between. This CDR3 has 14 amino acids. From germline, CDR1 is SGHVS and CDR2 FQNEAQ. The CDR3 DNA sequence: TGTGCCAGCAGCTCCTACAGGGAACTAGATGGCTACACCTTC. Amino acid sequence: CASSSYRELDGYTF.

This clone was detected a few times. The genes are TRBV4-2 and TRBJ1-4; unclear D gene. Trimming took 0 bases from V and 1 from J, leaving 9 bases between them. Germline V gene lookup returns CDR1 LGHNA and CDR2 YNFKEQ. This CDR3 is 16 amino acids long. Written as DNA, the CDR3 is TGTGCCAGCAGCCAAGACTTAGCCCTAACTAATGAAAAACTGTTTTTT. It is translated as CASSQDLALTNEKLFF.

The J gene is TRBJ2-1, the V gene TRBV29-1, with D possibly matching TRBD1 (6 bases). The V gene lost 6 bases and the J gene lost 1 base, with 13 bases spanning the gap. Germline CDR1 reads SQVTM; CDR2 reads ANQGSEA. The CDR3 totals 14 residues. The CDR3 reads CSVKQGNSYNEQFF. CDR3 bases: TGCAGCGTAAAACAGGGTAATTCCTACAATGAGCAGTTCTTC.

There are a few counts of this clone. CDR3: CASSLITGPTGELFF. In DNA, the CDR3 is TGTGCCAGCAGCTTAATAACGGGTCCGACCGGGGAGCTGTTTTTT. The chain combines TRBV7-9 with TRBJ2-2, with no clear D. The CDR3 extends over 15 amino acids. CDR1 SEHNR and CDR2 FQNEAQ come from the germline V gene (reference sequence). The V gene lost 2 bases and the J gene lost 5 bases, with 12 bases spanning the gap.

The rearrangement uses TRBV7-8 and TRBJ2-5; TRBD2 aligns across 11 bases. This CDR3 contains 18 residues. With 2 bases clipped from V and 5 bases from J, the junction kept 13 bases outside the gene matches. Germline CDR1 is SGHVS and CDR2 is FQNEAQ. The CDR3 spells CASSLSQTLAGGPETQYF. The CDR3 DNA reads TGTGCCAGCAGCTTATCCCAGACTTTAGCGGGGGGGCCGGAGACCCAGTACTTC.

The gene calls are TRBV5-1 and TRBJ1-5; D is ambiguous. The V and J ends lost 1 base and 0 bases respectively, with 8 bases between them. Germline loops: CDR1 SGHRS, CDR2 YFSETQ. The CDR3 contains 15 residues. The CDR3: CASSLTPYSNQPQHF. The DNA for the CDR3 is TGCGCCAGCAGCTTGACACCATATAGCAATCAGCCCCAGCATTTT.

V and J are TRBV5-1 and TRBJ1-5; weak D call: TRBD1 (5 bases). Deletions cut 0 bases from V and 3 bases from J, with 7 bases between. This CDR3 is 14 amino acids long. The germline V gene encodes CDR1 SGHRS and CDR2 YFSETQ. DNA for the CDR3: TGCGCCAGCAGCTTGGGCAGGGTCAATCAGCCCCAGCATTTT. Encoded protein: CASSLGRVNQPQHF.